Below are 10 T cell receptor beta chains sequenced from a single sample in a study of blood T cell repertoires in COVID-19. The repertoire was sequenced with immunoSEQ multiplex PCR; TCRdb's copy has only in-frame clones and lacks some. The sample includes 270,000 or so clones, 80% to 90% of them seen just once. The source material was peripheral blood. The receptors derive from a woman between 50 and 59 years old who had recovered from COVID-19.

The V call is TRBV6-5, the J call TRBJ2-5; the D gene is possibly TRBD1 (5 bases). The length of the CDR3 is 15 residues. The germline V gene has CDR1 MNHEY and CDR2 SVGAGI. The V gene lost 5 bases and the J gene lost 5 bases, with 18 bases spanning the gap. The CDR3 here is CASSPQGAVGETQYF. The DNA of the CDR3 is TGTGCCAGCAGTCCGCAAGGGGCAGTTGGGGAGACCCAGTACTTC.

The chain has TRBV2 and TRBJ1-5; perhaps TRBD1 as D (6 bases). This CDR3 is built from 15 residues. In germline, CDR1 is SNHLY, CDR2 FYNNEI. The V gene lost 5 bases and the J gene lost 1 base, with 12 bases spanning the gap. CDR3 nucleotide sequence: TGTGCCAGCAGTCCCAAAGGGGGAAGCAATCAGCCCCAGCATTTT. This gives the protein CASSPKGGSNQPQHF.

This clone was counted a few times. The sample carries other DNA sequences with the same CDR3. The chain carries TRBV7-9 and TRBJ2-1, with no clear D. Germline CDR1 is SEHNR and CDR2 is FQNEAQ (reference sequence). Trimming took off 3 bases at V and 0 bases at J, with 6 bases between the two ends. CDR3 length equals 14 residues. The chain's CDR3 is CASSLSSSYNEQFF. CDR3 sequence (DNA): TGTGCCAGCAGCTTGAGTAGCTCCTACAATGAGCAGTTCTTC.

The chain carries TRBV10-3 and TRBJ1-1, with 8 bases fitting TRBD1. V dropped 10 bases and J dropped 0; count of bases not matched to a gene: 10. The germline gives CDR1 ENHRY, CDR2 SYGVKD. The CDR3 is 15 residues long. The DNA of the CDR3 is TGTGCCACAAGGAGTGACAGGGGTATGAACACTGAAGCTTTCTTT. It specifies CATRSDRGMNTEAFF.

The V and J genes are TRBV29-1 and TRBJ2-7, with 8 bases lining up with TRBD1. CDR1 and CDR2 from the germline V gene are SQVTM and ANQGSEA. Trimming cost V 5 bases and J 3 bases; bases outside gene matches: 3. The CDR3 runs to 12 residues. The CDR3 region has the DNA TGCAGCGTTAGGACAGGGAGCTACGAGCAGTACTTC. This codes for CSVRTGSYEQYF.

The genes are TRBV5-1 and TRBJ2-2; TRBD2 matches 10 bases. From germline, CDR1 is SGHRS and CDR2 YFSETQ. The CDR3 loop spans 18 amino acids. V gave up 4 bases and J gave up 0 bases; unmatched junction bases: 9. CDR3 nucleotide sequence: TGCGCCAGCAGCCTATTCCCTAGCGGGAGCGCGAACACCGGGGAGCTGTTTTTT. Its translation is CASSLFPSGSANTGELFF.

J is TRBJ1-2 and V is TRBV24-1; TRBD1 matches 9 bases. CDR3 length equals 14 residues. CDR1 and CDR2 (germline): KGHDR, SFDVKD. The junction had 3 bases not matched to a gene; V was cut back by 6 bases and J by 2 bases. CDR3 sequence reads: CATSTGGRNYGYTF. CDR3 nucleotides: TGTGCCACCAGTACAGGGGGCCGCAACTATGGCTACACCTTC.

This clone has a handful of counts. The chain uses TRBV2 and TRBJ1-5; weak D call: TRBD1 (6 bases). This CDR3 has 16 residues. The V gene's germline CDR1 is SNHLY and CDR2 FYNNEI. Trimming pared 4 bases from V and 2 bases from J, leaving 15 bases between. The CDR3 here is CASSADAGAGNQPQHF. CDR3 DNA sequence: TGTGCCAGCAGTGCTGATGCAGGGGCGGGCAATCAGCCCCAGCATTTT.

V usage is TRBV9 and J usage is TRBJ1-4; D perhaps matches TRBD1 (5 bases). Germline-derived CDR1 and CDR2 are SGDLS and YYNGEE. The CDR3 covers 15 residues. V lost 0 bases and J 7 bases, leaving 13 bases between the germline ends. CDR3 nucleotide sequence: TGTGCCAGCAGCGTAGCTACGGGGGAGGGTGAAAAACTGTTTTTT. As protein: CASSVATGEGEKLFF.

The chain's CDR3 is CASNPRGGQGAADTQYF. Written as DNA, the CDR3 is TGCGCCAGCAACCCAAGGGGGGGACAGGGGGCCGCAGATACGCAGTATTTT. The chain recombines TRBV5-1 with TRBJ2-3; 12 bases are shared with TRBD1. V shed 6 bases, J shed 4 bases, and the junction held 12 bases outside the gene matches. The CDR3 consists of 17 residues. From germline, CDR1 is SGHRS and CDR2 YFSETQ.